These 19 T cell receptor beta chains share one sample of origin, sequenced in a study of graft-versus-host responses after intestinal transplantation. Here immunoSEQ multiplex PCR was the method, and the copy in TCRdb shows in-frame clones only, minus some. The sample holds 90,000 or so clones, about four fifths seen once. Their antigens remain unidentified. This specimen was unstimulated CD4+ T cells sorted from spleen or lymph node cells, taken before intestinal transplant. The receptors originated from a human donor who received an intestinal transplant.

This sequence joins TRBV2 and TRBJ1-1; D is unclear. Germline V gives CDR1 SNHLY, CDR2 FYNNEI. The CDR3 loop spans 14 amino acids. Trimming took off 6 bases at V and 1 base at J, with 12 bases between the two ends. CDR3 sequence: CASSPIGANTEAFF. CDR3 nucleotides: TGTGCCAGCAGCCCCATTGGAGCGAACACTGAAGCTTTCTTT.

V gene TRBV28 combines with J gene TRBJ1-2, with D hard to call. With 6 bases removed from V and 2 bases from J, the gap between germline ends came to 16 bases. Germline V CDR1 and CDR2: MDHEN, SYDVKM. The CDR3 runs to 15 residues. This CDR3 reads CASRALARLNYGYTF. The CDR3 DNA follows: TGTGCCAGCAGAGCCCTTGCGCGCTTAAACTATGGCTACACCTTC.

There are a few counts of this clone. V gene TRBV5-1 combines with J gene TRBJ2-7, with a weak D call TRBD1 (7 bases). Germline V CDR1 and CDR2: SGHRS, YFSETQ. V was trimmed by 4 bases and J by 5 bases, leaving 16 bases between them. The CDR3 spans 14 residues. The CDR3 loop reads CASSPRQGLDEQYF. The CDR3 nucleotides read TGCGCCAGCAGCCCCCGACAGGGACTCGACGAGCAGTACTTC.

The chain has TRBV19 and TRBJ2-1, with a possible D match to TRBD2 (6 bases). CDR1 is LNHDA, CDR2 SQIVND, per germline (reference sequence). The CDR3 is 14 amino acids. The V and J ends lost 1 base and 9 bases respectively, with 13 bases between them. CDR3: CASSIGLLAFEQFF. The CDR3 bases are TGTGCCAGTAGTATAGGTTTACTAGCTTTTGAGCAGTTCTTC.

The chain carries TRBV10-1 and TRBJ1-5; D may be TRBD1 (5 bases). CDR3 size: 13 residues. Trimming took off 5 bases at V and 2 bases at J, with 7 bases between the two ends. Germline-derived CDR1 and CDR2 are WNHNN and SYGVQD (reference sequence). The CDR3: CASSQGCNQPQHF. In DNA, the CDR3 is TGCGCCAGCAGTCAGGGCTGCAATCAGCCCCAGCATTTT.

This clone occurred once. V gene TRBV28 combines with J gene TRBJ2-7; D not resolved. The CDR3 runs to 18 residues. The germline V and J ends were trimmed by 2 bases and 0 bases, with 20 bases remaining between them. CDR1 and CDR2 (germline): MDHEN, SYDVKM. The CDR3: CASSLPLSLVQISYEQYF. As DNA, the CDR3 is TGTGCCAGCAGTTTACCCCTATCACTCGTACAGATCTCCTACGAGCAGTACTTC. The variable domain in full, with the rest retrieved from reference TRBV28 and TRBJ2-7, is DVKVTQSSRYLVKRTGEKVFLECVQDMDHENMFWYRQDPGLGLRLIYFSYDVKMKEKGDIPEGYSVSREKKERFSLILESASTNQTSMYLCASSLPLSLVQISYEQYFGPGTRLTVT.

The chain recombines TRBV29-1 with TRBJ1-2; 8 bases match TRBD1. Germline V gene lookup returns CDR1 SQVTM and CDR2 ANQGSEA. Losses at the gene ends were 7 bases for V and 4 bases for J; bases not matched to a gene: 5. The CDR3 contains 12 residues. The CDR3 coding sequence is TGCAGCGGCCTGGGACAGGCCTATGGCTACACCTTC. Protein: CSGLGQAYGYTF. The variable domain in full, completed from reference TRBV29-1 and TRBJ1-2, reads SAVISQKPSRDICQRGTSLTIQCQVDSQVTMMFWYRQQPGQSLTLIATANQGSEATYESGFVIDKFPISRPNLTFSTLTVSNMSPEDSSIYLCSGLGQAYGYTFGSGTRLTVV.

The J gene is TRBJ2-1, the V gene TRBV5-4, with D possibly TRBD2 on 6 matching bases. Trimming shortened V by 6 bases and J by 0 bases, and 16 bases separated the two germline ends. This CDR3 is built from 16 residues. The germline V gene encodes CDR1 SGHNT and CDR2 YYREEE (reference sequence). DNA for the CDR3: TGTGCCAGCACCCGTAGCGGTCCTAGCTCCTACAATGAGCAGTTCTTC. Its protein is CASTRSGPSSYNEQFF.

On this clone itself: The same CDR3 can be traced to other DNA sequences in this sample. The rearrangement joins TRBV5-1 to TRBJ2-1; TRBD2 matches 7 bases. The CDR3 extends over 16 amino acids. The germline V gene has CDR1 SGHRS and CDR2 YFSETQ. J lost 0 bases, V lost 0 bases, and 3 bases had no gene match. CDR3: CASSLGGGSSYNEQFF. The CDR3 nucleotides read TGCGCCAGCAGCTTGGGGGGCGGGAGCTCCTACAATGAGCAGTTCTTC. The whole variable domain, remainder taken from reference TRBV5-1 and TRBJ2-1, is KAGVTQTPRYLIKTRGQQVTLSCSPISGHRSVSWYQQTPGQGLQFLFEYFSETQRNKGNFPGRFSGRQFSNSRSEMNVSTLELGDSALYLCASSLGGGSSYNEQFFGPGTRLTVL.

The gene calls are TRBV5-1 and TRBJ2-5, with 10 bases matching TRBD1. The CDR3 runs to 15 residues. V was clipped by 3 bases and J by 3 bases; unmatched bases: 5. Germline CDR1 is SGHRS and CDR2 is YFSETQ. In DNA, the CDR3 is TGCGCCAGCAGCTGGGGGACAGGGGCGGAAGAGACCCAGTACTTC. This encodes CASSWGTGAEETQYF.

V usage is TRBV28 and J usage is TRBJ1-2; D might be TRBD1 (5 bases). Trimming removed 5 bases from V and 4 bases from J, with 14 bases in between. The CDR3 loop spans 14 amino acids. CDR1 is MDHEN, CDR2 SYDVKM, per germline. The CDR3, as DNA: TGTGCCAGCAGTGGACACCCGTTTGGCTATGGCTACACCTTC. Translation: CASSGHPFGYGYTF.

The chain uses TRBV6-6 and TRBJ2-1, with 7 bases identical to TRBD2. The CDR3 is 14 residues long. CDR1 and CDR2 from the germline V gene are MNHNY and SVGAGI (reference sequence). V lost 6 bases, J lost 7 bases, and 9 bases stayed unmatched. The chain's CDR3 is CASSPTSRTNEQFF. The CDR3, as DNA: TGTGCCAGCAGCCCGACTAGCCGGACGAATGAGCAGTTCTTC.

The genes are TRBV14 and TRBJ2-7, with TRBD1 identical over 9 bases. CDR1 and CDR2 from the germline V gene are SGHDN and FVKESK. V dropped 4 bases and J dropped 5; count of bases not matched to a gene: 6. The CDR3 is 14 residues long. CDR3 amino acids: CASSLGTGFHEQYF. The CDR3 DNA follows: TGTGCCAGCAGCCTCGGGACAGGGTTCCACGAGCAGTACTTC.

The chain recombines TRBV4-1 with TRBJ2-2, with unresolved D. The V and J ends lost 4 bases and 6 bases respectively, with 12 bases between them. Germline values: CDR1 MGHRA, CDR2 YSYEKL. The CDR3 length is 14 residues. The CDR3 nucleotides are TGCGCCAGCAGCCCCCACTGGAGCGCCGGGGAGCTGTTTTTT. Translation gives CASSPHWSAGELFF.

The genes are TRBV10-2 and TRBJ1-4, with D possibly TRBD1 on 6 matching bases. The CDR3 is made up of 14 amino acids. Per germline, CDR1 WSHSY and CDR2 SAAADI. V lost 4 bases and J lost 3, with 9 bases in between. Here the CDR3 reads CASSAGQPNEKLFF. The CDR3 nucleotides read TGCGCCAGCAGTGCAGGACAGCCTAATGAAAAACTGTTTTTT.

CDR3 loop: CAISNRQGKDETQYF. CDR3 nucleotides: TGTGCCATCAGCAACAGACAGGGAAAAGACGAGACCCAGTACTTC. The gene calls are TRBV10-3 and TRBJ2-5, with 7 positions matching TRBD1. CDR3 length: 15 amino acids. V shed 6 bases, J shed 5 bases, and the junction held 12 bases outside the gene matches. CDR1 is ENHRY, CDR2 SYGVKD, per germline.

V and J are TRBV11-1 and TRBJ2-3; tentative D call: TRBD2 (5 bases). Trimming shortened V by 5 bases and J by 2 bases, and 14 bases separated the two germline ends. The germline CDR1 and CDR2 sequences are SGHAT and FQDESV (reference sequence). The CDR3 has 15 residues. In DNA form, the CDR3 reads TGTGCCAGCAGCACCGGTCGGGGAGCCACAGATACGCAGTATTTT. The encoded protein is CASSTGRGATDTQYF.

This clone was found a few times. The chain carries TRBV4-1 and TRBJ2-7; D uncertain. Trimming took off 0 bases at V and 0 bases at J, with 6 bases between the two ends. Germline CDR1 and CDR2: MGHRA and YSYEKL. CDR3 length: 14 amino acids. The CDR3 region is CASSQDSSSYEQYF. CDR3 DNA sequence: TGCGCCAGCAGCCAAGACAGTTCCTCCTACGAGCAGTACTTC.

The chain uses TRBV30 and TRBJ1-4; D is perhaps TRBD1 (5 bases). Germline V gene lookup returns CDR1 GTSNPN and CDR2 SVGIG (reference sequence). V was pared by 0 bases and J by 10 bases, with 12 bases between. The length of the CDR3 is 13 residues. In DNA, the CDR3 is TGTGCCTGGAGTGTAGGGGCAGAGCGAAAACTGTTTTTT. This translates into CAWSVGAERKLFF. The full variable domain, rest sourced from reference TRBV30 and TRBJ1-4, is SQTIHQWPATLVQPVGSPLSLECTVEGTSNPNLYWYRQAAGRGLQLLFYSVGIGQISSEVPQNLSASRPQDRQFILSSKKLLLSDSGFYLCAWSVGAERKLFFGSGTQLSVL.